Listed here is a single T cell receptor beta chain. Its antigen is unidentified. V lost 4 bases, J lost 2 bases, and 9 bases lay in between. Germline values: CDR1 MDHEN, CDR2 SYDVKM. This CDR3 comprises 13 residues. MiXCR, applied by TCRdb to the reads, yields one record per CDR3 protein. The sample carries hundreds of thousands of distinct CDR3 sequences, 35% recorded once. The data originate from a study of T cell repertoires in cytomegalovirus infection. Study-wide background: Carrying CMV and the relevant HLA type showed in public TCR beta signatures. General study results and limits: Clonotypes of TCR beta that were HLA-C-restricted and CMV-specific dominated the ex vivo response.

The material sequenced was PBMCs. This sequence originates from a human donor in good health (CMV status not recorded). Some clones in this sample may be carry-over from other donors' samples. V is TRBV28 and J is TRBJ2-7; D ambiguous. The CDR3 reads CASSSGDAYEQYF. The CDR3 DNA reads TGTGCCAGCAGTTCGGGTGATGCCTACGAGCAGTACTTC. The complete variable domain, with remaining parts taken from reference TRBV28 and TRBJ2-7, reads DVKVTQSSRYLVKRTGEKVFLECVQDMDHENMFWYRQDPGLGLRLIYFSYDVKMKEKGDIPEGYSVSREKKERFSLILESASTNQTSMYLCASSSGDAYEQYFGPGTRLTVT.